This T cell receptor (beta chain) was obtained from a study of regulatory T cells in long-lasting Graves disease. As to time point: newly diagnosed GD, antithyroid drugs for less than 3 months. Isolated PBMC RNA provided the starting material for the TCR library. Diagnosis followed American Thyroid Association guidelines for Graves' disease. The length of the CDR3 is 14 residues. The germline gives CDR1 MDHEN, CDR2 SYDVKM. The V gene lost 4 bases and the J gene lost 7 bases, with 17 bases spanning the gap. In this sample, this clonotype turned up a few times. In building TCR beta libraries, iRepertoire HTBI primers were used together with Arm-PCR of CDR3 regions. TCRdb fed the multiplex PCR reads into MiXCR, producing one record per CDR3 protein. Of about 560,000 distinct CDR3 sequences in the sample, roughly a sixth were seen once. These data also formed part of another study, on T cells in Graves' hyperthyroidism and ophthalmopathy.

Material: peripheral blood mononuclear cells (PBMCs), obtained at new diagnosis, from a patient treated with antithyroid drugs. The TCR sequence derives from a man aged 18 to 29 with Graves disease. The chain couples TRBV28 to TRBJ2-7, with D perhaps matching TRBD2 (5 bases). The DNA of the CDR3 is TGTGCCAGCAGTTCCCCGGACTGGACTGTAGAGCAGTACTTC. Amino acid sequence: CASSSPDWTVEQYF.